The 28 T cell receptor beta chains presented below share a single source sample, sequenced in a study of graft-versus-host responses after intestinal transplantation. The antigens these receptors bind are not known. Clones were read by immunoSEQ multiplex PCR, and TCRdb kept only the in-frame ones, dropping some. Seen here are some 130,000 clones, approximately 92% observed once, and the top ten hold around 0.16%. The input for sequencing was unstimulated CD4+ T cells sorted from spleen or lymph node cells, taken before intestinal transplant. These receptors were taken from a human donor who received an intestinal transplant.

This clone was found once. J is TRBJ2-5 and V is TRBV5-4, with TRBD2 identical over 7 bases. CDR3 length: 12 amino acids. The V gene end was trimmed by 5 bases and the J gene end by 4 bases; junction bases not matched to a gene: 2. Germline CDR1 is SGHNT and CDR2 is YYREEE (reference sequence). CDR3 coding DNA: TGTGCCAGCAGTTCGGGGGGAGAGACCCAGTACTTC. This codes for CASSSGGETQYF. Looking up the rest from reference TRBV5-4 and TRBJ2-5 gives the full variable domain: ETGVTQSPTHLIKTRGQQVTLRCSSQSGHNTVSWYQQALGQGPQFIFQYYREEENGRGNFPPRFSGLQFPNYSSELNVNALELDDSALYLCASSSGGETQYFGPGTRLLVL.

This clone has only one observation. V gene TRBV6-6 combines with J gene TRBJ2-6, with D hard to call. V lost 6 bases and J lost 0, with 6 bases in between. Germline lookup yields CDR1 MNHNY and CDR2 SVGAGI (reference sequence). The CDR3 is made up of 14 amino acids. As DNA, the CDR3 is TGTGCCAGCAGCTTGATCTCTGGGGCCAACGTCCTGACTTTC. This encodes CASSLISGANVLTF.

This chain uses TRBV10-3 with TRBJ2-3; 10 positions agree with TRBD2. The CDR3 has 16 amino acids. V dropped 10 bases and J dropped 0; count of bases not matched to a gene: 10. Germline values: CDR1 ENHRY, CDR2 SYGVKD. CDR3 nucleotides: TGTGCCACCGAAGGGTGGACTAGCGGAAGCACAGATACGCAGTATTTT. Amino acids: CATEGWTSGSTDTQYF.

This rearrangement joins TRBV5-4 to TRBJ2-3; D is perhaps TRBD2 (5 bases). CDR3 length equals 14 residues. V was trimmed by 4 bases and J by 2 bases, leaving 11 bases between them. CDR1 and CDR2 from the germline V gene are SGHNT and YYREEE (reference sequence). The DNA of the CDR3 is TGTGCCAGCAGCCCCGACTATAACACAGATACGCAGTATTTT. Translation: CASSPDYNTDTQYF.

The chain couples TRBV6-5 to TRBJ1-6, with TRBD1 as a possible D gene (6 bases). This CDR3 region has 14 residues. Trimming removed 5 bases from V and 6 bases from J, with 11 bases in between. CDR1 and CDR2 (germline): MNHEY, SVGAGI. CDR3 nucleotides: TGTGCCAGCAGTGAACAGGGTTTTAATTCACCCCTCCACTTT. This codes for CASSEQGFNSPLHF.

The chain recombines TRBV4-1 with TRBJ1-5; D unresolved. Per the germline V gene, CDR1 is MGHRA and CDR2 is YSYEKL. This CDR3 is 14 amino acids long. Trimming pared 8 bases from V and 5 bases from J, leaving 16 bases between. CDR3: CASAVRVGDQPQHF. CDR3 coding DNA: TGCGCCAGCGCAGTCCGGGTCGGGGATCAGCCCCAGCATTTT.

This chain connects TRBV6-5 to TRBJ2-5; TRBD2 agrees at 7 bases. This CDR3 region has 13 residues. CDR1 and CDR2 from the germline V gene are MNHEY and SVGAGI. Unmatched junction bases numbered 8, after V lost 8 bases and J lost 5 bases. The CDR3 DNA is TGTGCCAGCCAACCTAGCGGTGTCGAGACCCAGTACTTC. Residues: CASQPSGVETQYF.

The V gene is TRBV5-1, the J gene TRBJ1-2; no definite D call. The CDR3 is 14 amino acids. In germline, CDR1 is SGHRS, CDR2 YFSETQ. V was cut by 4 bases and J by 0 bases, with 10 bases left in between. The DNA of the CDR3 is TGCGCCAGCAGCCCCGACACCGCTAACTATGGCTACACCTTC. Residues: CASSPDTANYGYTF.

V usage is TRBV9 and J usage is TRBJ2-7, with 8 positions matching TRBD2. The V gene end was trimmed by 3 bases and the J gene end by 2 bases; junction bases not matched to a gene: 1. Germline CDR1 SGDLS, CDR2 YYNGEE. This CDR3 comprises 13 residues. DNA for the CDR3: TGTGCCAGCAGCGACGGGGGGGCCTACGAGCAGTACTTC. Its protein is CASSDGGAYEQYF.

The gene calls are TRBV5-1 and TRBJ2-5, with unresolved D. This CDR3 comprises 13 residues. The germline V gene has CDR1 SGHRS and CDR2 YFSETQ. Trimming took 4 bases from V and 1 from J, leaving 8 bases between them. CDR3 coding DNA: TGCGCCAGCAGCGCGGACGTCCAAGAGACCCAGTACTTC. The encoded protein is CASSADVQETQYF.

The CDR3 protein is CASSSSLNEKLFF. CDR3 bases: TGTGCCAGCAGTTCATCTTTAAATGAAAAACTGTTTTTT. V gene TRBV5-4 combines with J gene TRBJ1-4, with unresolved D. The CDR3 has 13 amino acids. Looked up from germline, CDR1 is SGHNT and CDR2 is YYREEE (reference sequence). Between the trimmed V and J ends, which lost 5 bases and 5 bases, there was a span of 10 bases.

The gene calls are TRBV2 and TRBJ2-5, with unresolved D. The V gene's germline CDR1 is SNHLY and CDR2 FYNNEI. This CDR3 has 16 amino acids. Trimming shortened V by 5 bases and J by 5 bases, and 21 bases separated the two germline ends. The CDR3 region has the DNA TGTGCCAGCAGTTTCGTTCCAGCCTTGGTAGAGGAGACCCAGTACTTC. Translation gives CASSFVPALVEETQYF.

In DNA, the CDR3 is TGTGCCAGCAGTGCCCTGGGACAGGGCGACTATGGCTACACCTTC. Protein product: CASSALGQGDYGYTF. V is TRBV6-1 and J is TRBJ1-2, with TRBD1 matching 9 bases. Trimming removed 4 bases from V and 3 bases from J; junction bases left unmatched: 6. This CDR3 is built from 15 residues. The germline V gene encodes CDR1 MNHNS and CDR2 SASEGT.

This chain links TRBV9 with TRBJ2-5; D remains ambiguous. Germline V gene lookup returns CDR1 SGDLS and CDR2 YYNGEE. This CDR3 is built from 15 residues. V was clipped by 2 bases and J by 2 bases, with 13 bases between them. The CDR3 is CASSVLGGPQETQYF. As DNA, the CDR3 is TGTGCCAGCAGCGTTCTTGGCGGCCCTCAAGAGACCCAGTACTTC.

The chain recombines TRBV9 with TRBJ1-4; perhaps TRBD1 as D (6 bases). V dropped 1 base and J dropped 4 bases, with 11 bases sitting between them. This CDR3 has 15 residues. Looked up from germline, CDR1 is SGDLS and CDR2 is YYNGEE. Here the CDR3 DNA reads TGTGCCAGCAGCGTAAGCAGGGGTCGTAATGAAAAACTGTTTTTT. Encoded protein: CASSVSRGRNEKLFF.

The V call is TRBV4-2, the J call TRBJ1-3; weak D call: TRBD1 (5 bases). Trimming took 0 bases from V and 0 from J, leaving 15 bases between them. Germline lookup yields CDR1 LGHNA and CDR2 YNFKEQ. CDR3 length equals 18 residues. CDR3 protein: CASSQEGGGIFSGNTIYF. The CDR3 DNA follows: TGTGCCAGCAGCCAAGAAGGTGGGGGGATTTTCTCTGGAAACACCATATATTTT.

This rearrangement joins TRBV2 to TRBJ1-1; D may be TRBD1 (5 bases). This CDR3 is built from 13 residues. Trimming removed 8 bases at V and 2 bases at J, with 12 bases between. Germline V gene lookup returns CDR1 SNHLY and CDR2 FYNNEI. This chain's CDR3 is CASGVGGNTEAFF. The CDR3 coding sequence is TGTGCCAGCGGCGTTGGGGGAAACACTGAAGCTTTCTTT.

The rearrangement uses TRBV10-3 and TRBJ2-3; D may correspond to TRBD1 or TRBD2 (5 bases each). This CDR3 comprises 13 residues. Looked up from germline, CDR1 is ENHRY and CDR2 is SYGVKD. V gave up 8 bases and J gave up 6 bases, with 15 bases separating them. CDR3 region: CAIGGSEGDTQYF. The CDR3 nucleotides read TGTGCCATCGGCGGGTCCGAGGGGGATACGCAGTATTTT.

This rearrangement joins TRBV6-5 to TRBJ1-1; D is perhaps TRBD1 (6 bases). V lost 2 bases to trimming and J lost 0 bases, with 13 bases between them. CDR3 size: 16 residues. CDR1 and CDR2 from the germline V gene are MNHEY and SVGAGI. The CDR3 region is CASSYGTSYMNTEAFF. CDR3 bases: TGTGCCAGCAGTTACGGGACAAGCTACATGAACACTGAAGCTTTCTTT.

This chain uses TRBV6-5 with TRBJ2-7; D call uncertain. Trimming stripped 0 bases from V and 0 bases from J, with 9 bases between. The CDR3 is 15 amino acids. Per germline, CDR1 MNHEY and CDR2 SVGAGI. The CDR3, as DNA: TGTGCCAGCAGTTACTCGTCGCCGGGCTCCTACGAGCAGTACTTC. This sequence encodes CASSYSSPGSYEQYF.

This clone was detected only a few times. The rearrangement joins TRBV28 to TRBJ2-5; TRBD2 matches at 7 bases. The CDR3 is 14 amino acids. Germline V gene lookup returns CDR1 MDHEN and CDR2 SYDVKM. V lost 4 bases to trimming and J lost 1 base; unmatched junction nucleotides: 3. The CDR3 sequence: CASSSSGIQETQYF. CDR3 sequence (DNA): TGTGCCAGCAGTTCGAGCGGGATCCAAGAGACCCAGTACTTC.

In its sample, this clone was seen once. The chain joins TRBV6-1 to TRBJ1-1; D remains ambiguous. V dropped 8 bases and J dropped 4 bases, with 17 bases sitting between them. From germline, CDR1 is MNHNS and CDR2 SASEGT. The CDR3 is made up of 14 amino acids. CDR3 nucleotide sequence: TGTGCCAGCCAATTCTCCCCCTCTGGCACTGAAGCTTTCTTT. Translating it yields CASQFSPSGTEAFF.

The V call is TRBV4-1, the J call TRBJ2-7; perhaps D is TRBD1 or TRBD2 (5 bases each). Germline CDR1 is MGHRA and CDR2 is YSYEKL. V was pared by 1 base and J by 3 bases, with 10 bases between. This CDR3 comprises 14 residues. The CDR3 region has the DNA TGCGCCAGCAGCCAAGGGGACCGATTCTACGAGCAGTACTTC. Its protein product is CASSQGDRFYEQYF.

The chain links TRBV11-2 to TRBJ1-2; D ambiguous. Trimming cost V 0 bases and J 5 bases, with 13 bases left between them. The CDR3 spans 15 residues. Germline values: CDR1 SGHAT, CDR2 FQNNGV. The CDR3 loop is CASSLEKYGIYGYTF. The CDR3 DNA reads TGTGCCAGCAGCTTAGAGAAATACGGAATTTATGGCTACACCTTC. The full variable domain, rest sourced from reference TRBV11-2 and TRBJ1-2, is EAGVAQSPRYKIIEKRQSVAFWCNPISGHATLYWYQQILGQGPKLLIQFQNNGVVDDSQLPKDRFSAERLKGVDSTLKIQPAKLEDSAVYLCASSLEKYGIYGYTFGSGTRLTVV.

The rearrangement uses TRBV21-1 and TRBJ2-5. TRBV21-1 is a known pseudogene. The CDR3 totals 14 residues. The DNA of the CDR3 is TGTGCCAGCAGCAAACGGATGTACCAAGAGACCCAGTACTTC. Translating gives CASSKRMYQETQYF.

This chain connects TRBV5-4 to TRBJ1-6, with D tentatively TRBD1 (6 bases). V was trimmed by 0 bases and J by 7 bases, leaving 11 bases between them. This CDR3 has 15 residues. CDR1 and CDR2 from the germline V gene are SGHNT and YYREEE (reference sequence). CDR3 amino acids: CASSLGGLGNSPLHF. DNA for the CDR3: TGTGCCAGCAGCTTGGGGGGGCTGGGAAATTCACCCCTCCACTTT.

The chain links TRBV5-1 to TRBJ2-3; D might be TRBD1 (6 bases). Germline V lookup: CDR1 SGHRS, CDR2 YFSETQ. The length of the CDR3 is 13 residues. Trimming cost V 2 bases and J 4 bases, with 8 bases left between them. The CDR3 loop is CASSLQGADTQYF. In DNA form, the CDR3 reads TGCGCCAGCAGCTTACAGGGTGCAGATACGCAGTATTTT.

In its sample, this clone was seen once. This chain connects TRBV11-1 to TRBJ1-1; maybe TRBD1 (5 bases). The CDR3 runs to 15 residues. V was cut by 4 bases and J by 0 bases, with 12 bases left in between. Germline-derived CDR1 and CDR2 are SGHAT and FQDESV (reference sequence). Here the CDR3 reads CASSSNGAVNTEAFF. DNA of the CDR3: TGTGCCAGCAGCTCAAACGGGGCCGTGAACACTGAAGCTTTCTTT.